The sequence of this TCR beta chain was determined in a study of T cells expressing NK-cell markers. At the level of the study: Within the sequenced cohort of eight donors, seven exhibited HCMV seropositivity and one was seronegative. Study outcomes and limitations: What remained unclear was the HCMV specificity of expanded NKG2C+ T cell clones. Similarly, these clonotypes led the CD3+CD56-NKG2C+ fraction as well in a handful of donors.

As concerns this clonotype: Its specificity is not known.

CDR1 and CDR2 (germline): SQVTM, ANQGSEA. The CDR3 contains 13 residues. Synthesis of TCR beta cDNA relied on 5'RACE template switching carrying UMIs. TCRdb derives one entry per CDR3 protein from the 5' RACE reads, leaving out DNA. The sample totals roughly 420,000 distinct CDR3 sequences. J is TRBJ2-1 and V is TRBV29-1. This TCR derives from a woman between 18 and 70 years old in good health. The sample taken for sequencing was blood T cells: a sorted CD56 or NKG2C T cell subset, CD4+ or CD8+ T cells, or bulk PBMC T cells (not recorded which). The CDR3 sequence: CSACTGSYNEQFF.